This paragraph reports one T cell receptor (beta chain). Its antigen is as yet unknown. This may be a read error: a much more frequent sequence differs by one nucleotide. These data originate in a study of T-cell memory formation after mild COVID-19. The study, taken as a whole, reports: Unconfirmed was the SARS-CoV-2 specificity of second-wave clones that peaked on day 37.

Trimming at V came to 5 bases and at J to 2 bases, leaving 4 bases not matched to a gene. The CDR3 consists of 15 residues. CDR1 SNHLY and CDR2 FYNNEI come from the germline V gene. Researchers used 5'RACE with constant-segment primers to make TCR alpha and TCR beta cDNA libraries that carry sample barcodes and UMIs. Via MiXCR, TCRdb re-called the 5' RACE reads, giving one row per CDR3 protein. This table holds about 350,000 distinct CDR3 sequences, around 13% found once. The genes are TRBV2 and TRBJ2-5; 11 nucleotides align to TRBD2. Sample: PBMCs or a T cell subset sorted from them (not recorded which). This sequence was found in a young man who had mild COVID-19 (a few samples of this study predate the infection). Cell type and time point are not known. CDR3: CASSRASGGQETQYF. The DNA of the CDR3 is TGTGCCAGCAGTCGGGCTAGCGGGGGGCAAGAGACCCAGTACTTC.